This is a list of T cell receptor beta chains from one sample in a study of long-term antiretroviral therapy in people with HIV. Method: immunoSEQ multiplex PCR; TCRdb's copy keeps in-frame clones and lacks some. The table lists over 35,000 clones, 75% to 85% of them singletons. This specimen was unsorted PBMCs, taken 3.4 years after starting antiretroviral therapy. The receptors come from a man aged 30 to 45 with HIV. Each CDR3 is given with its conserved first and last residue. The D gene is left open where the match is weak. Not all rows give a size; the values are once, few, many and, for expanded clones, a class.

j_gene	abundance	d_gene	v_gene	CDR3aa	CDR3nt
TRBJ2-7	.	.	TRBV27	CASSLRAGASYEQYF	TGTGCCAGCAGTTTACGGGCGGGGGCTTCCTACGAGCAGTACTTC
TRBJ2-6	.	.	TRBV27	CASSSTRFGGSAGANVLTF	TGTGCCAGCAGTTCCACACGGTTTGGTGGTAGCGCTGGGGCCAACGTCCTGACTTTC
TRBJ2-1	.	TRBD1	TRBV7-9	CASSTGQGAYNEQFF	TGTGCCAGCAGCACGGGACAGGGAGCCTACAATGAGCAGTTCTTC
TRBJ1-2	few	TRBD1	TRBV28	CASSSYPTGGDGYTF	TGTGCCAGCAGTTCTTACCCTACAGGGGGCGATGGCTACACCTTC
TRBJ2-7	.	.	TRBV29-1	CSVRTDEYYEQYF	TGCAGCGTCCGAACCGATGAATACTACGAGCAGTACTTC
TRBJ2-7	once	.	TRBV4-1	CASSQEEEYEQYF	TGCGCCAGCAGCCAAGAGGAGGAATACGAGCAGTACTTC
TRBJ2-3	.	.	TRBV10-2	CASRVDLRPDTQYF	TGCGCCAGCAGGGTGGACTTACGCCCAGATACGCAGTATTTT
TRBJ1-4	.	TRBD1	TRBV19	CASSADRAANEKLFF	TGTGCCAGTAGTGCGGACAGGGCGGCTAATGAAAAACTGTTTTTT
TRBJ1-2	.	.	TRBV9	CASSVASFQGGYTF	TGTGCCAGCAGCGTAGCTTCCTTTCAGGGGGGCTACACCTTC
TRBJ2-3	.	TRBD2	TRBV7-9	CASSLAIAGEVDTQYF	TGTGCCAGCAGCTTAGCCATAGCGGGAGAAGTAGATACGCAGTATTTT
TRBJ2-1	.	TRBD2	TRBV15	CATSRTSGGNNEQFF	TGTGCCACCAGCAGGACTAGCGGGGGGAACAATGAGCAGTTCTTC
TRBJ2-2	.	.	TRBV5-5	CASSVPGSQSTGELFF	TGTGCCAGCAGCGTACCCGGGAGTCAGAGCACCGGGGAGCTGTTTTTT
TRBJ2-7	.	TRBD1	TRBV18	CASSRRDRVVSEQYF	TGTGCCAGCTCACGAAGGGACAGGGTAGTTTCCGAGCAGTACTTC
TRBJ1-2	.	.	TRBV29-1	CSAGQTLYGYTF	TGCAGCGCAGGACAGACGCTCTATGGCTACACCTTC
TRBJ2-7	.	.	TRBV28	CASSSSVKRTYEQYF	TGTGCCAGCAGTTCTTCAGTAAAAAGAACCTACGAGCAGTACTTC
TRBJ2-2	once	.	TRBV27	CASSLSIRGHQRTGELFF	TGTGCCAGCAGTTTATCGATACGTGGGCATCAACGCACCGGGGAGCTGTTTTTT
TRBJ1-6	once	.	TRBV27	CASSLTWDSPLHF	TGTGCCAGCAGTTTAACCTGGGATTCACCCCTCCACTTT
TRBJ1-4	.	TRBD1	TRBV5-1	CASSLRQGWNEKLFF	TGCGCCAGCAGCCTCAGACAGGGATGGAATGAAAAACTGTTTTTT
TRBJ1-2	.	.	TRBV6-1	CASSENRVANYGYTF	TGTGCCAGCAGTGAAAATCGGGTCGCTAACTATGGCTACACCTTC